This T cell receptor beta chain originates from a study of blood T cells in healthy people across ages (dated by TCRdb to about 2015). Some background on the complete study: Template switching captured roughly one uniquely barcoded TCR beta cDNA molecule per two T cells in model experiments. Using deep sequencing normalized with unique cDNA molecular identifiers, the study measured how TCR beta repertoire diversity changes with age. The donors were divided into four age groups: young (average around 16 years), middle-aged (about 41), aged (62) and long-lived (around 87). The study analyzed two additional independent replicas of 1 million unique cDNA reads from the same blood draw for two donors, one aged 18 to 30 and one aged 80 or older. The research as a whole found: Estimates of total diversity based on one million sequenced T cells were regarded as lower bounds and as underestimates. Bulk unsorted PBMC profiling prevented conclusive comparison of naive and antigen-experienced compartments. Compared with the aged group, the long-lived group had more naive CD4+ T cells, fewer expanded clones and increased TCR diversity, a pattern suggesting age selection. Donor CMV infection status was unknown, potentially confounding age-related changes in expanded clonotypes. The percentage of naive T cells measured by flow cytometry correlated strongly with observed TCR beta diversity. Observed TCR beta diversity per million T cells fell roughly linearly with age, and a significant reduction was already apparent by age around 40.

Per the germline V gene, SGHTA is the CDR1 and FQGNSA is the CDR2. The CDR3 runs 14 amino acids, cysteine and phenylalanine included. The only DNA kept is the CDR3, 42 bases in frame from the first base. Ends trimmed: V by 1 base, J by 8 bases; bases unmatched to a gene: 2. The roughly 39 donors, aged 6 to 90 years, were systemically healthy Caucasian individuals from Russia. Ten milliliters of peripheral blood were drawn from each donor into EDTA-treated Vacutainer tubes. PBMCs were isolated by Ficoll-Paque density-gradient centrifugation, with at least 6 million obtained per sample. Trizol reagent was used to extract total RNA from PBMCs, with at least 6 micrograms per sample. For every donor, an aliquot of PBMCs went through flow cytometry to measure the percentages of naive CD45RAhigh/CD27high T cells. The receptor library was made with 5' RACE. The sample was run on an Illumina HiSeq 2500. A second PCR of about 6 to 11 cycles was performed with a sample-barcoded 5' primer and a J-beta primer mix. A unique molecular identifier was introduced onto each TCR beta cDNA molecule by a template-switch 5' adaptor carrying 12 random nucleotides. Each sample yielded at least 2.5 million CDR3-containing paired-end reads. All of the RNA was converted into first-strand cDNA using the Mint cDNA synthesis kit, with a TRBC-specific oligonucleotide serving as the primer. Following uracil-DNA glycosylase treatment, all cDNA underwent a first 18-cycle PCR with the universal primers M1SS and BC2_uni_R. On the study's bioinformatics: For normalization, 1 million high-quality reads were randomly selected from each sample, with every read carrying a distinct molecular identifier. Instead of being binned into consensus sequences, reads that shared molecular identifiers were thrown out. MiTCR, set to a Q25 quality threshold and the strictest error-elimination algorithm, was used for CDR3 identification, clonotype clustering and error correction. A nonparametric unseen species model using Euler transformation provided a lower-bound estimate of total TCR beta diversity. Clones were called with MiXCR by TCRdb after fastp trimmed the public reads at Q25, and only in-frame beta chains were retained. Each entry is one CDR3 protein sequence, shown with its most common DNA and genes. For this entry, the V and J calls and clone size follow TCRdb and not the study's own pipeline. The sample has 500,000 to 650,000 distinct CDR3 sequences on record, roughly a quarter of them singletons. The biggest ten clones account for over 3.5% of the sample.

This clonotype has at least ten counts. Its antigen has not been determined. The sample holds no much larger clone one base away, and base qualities are not on file. This same sample was also taken into another study, of T cells of mothers and their children. As the second paper documents: Nine systemically healthy Caucasian individuals, comprising three mothers and their six children, were included as donors. cDNA synthesis used all of the extracted RNA, with roughly 1.5 ug of RNA in each 15 ul reaction. In the second PCR, the M1S primer added sample barcodes and 2-4 random nucleotides. Each mother yielded over 9.5 million TCR beta CDR3 reads and each child roughly 3 million reads. Thymic selection similarly shapes TCR recombination output in related and unrelated pairs, with minor effect from inherited differences. Normalized repertoire overlap was always found to be slightly, but never significantly, higher in related mother-child pairs than in unrelated mother-child pairs. Persistent microchimeric T cell clones were not detected, at a sensitivity of approximately 100 clones per million clonotypes. To look for features that set related mother-child pairs apart from unrelated individuals, the researchers ran deep NGS to compare the TCR beta repertoires of mothers and children. Mothers averaged roughly 40 +/- 4 years of age and children averaged approximately 11 +/- 4 years. After adapters were ligated using NEBNext reagents, the libraries underwent 100+100 nt paired-end sequencing on an Illumina HiSeq 2000. To prevent cross-contamination, the mother and child libraries were prepared one month apart and sequenced in separate runs. Between roughly 450,000 and 2,200,000 distinct TCR beta clonotypes were identified per donor. Naive TCR beta clonotypes were estimated from low-frequency clonotypes matched to each donor's FACS-determined naive share, without sorting.

This chain joins TRBV7-2 to TRBJ2-1; a stretch of 10 junction bases matches TRBD2. This TCR was recovered from a boy between 2 and 10 years old in good health. Sequencing used blood. The nucleotide sequence is TGTGCCAGCAGCTTAGGGCTAGCGGGAGATGAGCAGTTCTTC. Translation gives CASSLGLAGDEQFF. The full variable domain, with segments outside the CDR3 supplied by the reference TRBV7-2 and TRBJ2-1 proteins, appears as GAGVSQSPSNKVTEKGKDVELRCDPISGHTALYWYRQSLGQGLEFLIYFQGNSAPDKSGLPSDRFSAERTGGSVSTLTIQRTQQEDSAVYLCASSLGLAGDEQFFGPGTRLTVL.